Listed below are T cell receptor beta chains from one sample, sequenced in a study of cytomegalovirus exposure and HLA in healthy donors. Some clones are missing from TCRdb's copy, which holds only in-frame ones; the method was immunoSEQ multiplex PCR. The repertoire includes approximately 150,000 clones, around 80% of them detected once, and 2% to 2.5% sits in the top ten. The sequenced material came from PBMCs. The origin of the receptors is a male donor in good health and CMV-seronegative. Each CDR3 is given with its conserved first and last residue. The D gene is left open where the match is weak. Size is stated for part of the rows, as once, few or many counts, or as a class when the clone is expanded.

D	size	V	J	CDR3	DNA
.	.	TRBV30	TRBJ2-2	CAWDREDDGELFF	TGTGCCTGGGACAGGGAGGATGACGGGGAGCTGTTTTTT
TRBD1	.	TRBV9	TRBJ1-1	CASSPRGQGKTEAFF	TGTGCCAGCAGCCCCAGGGGACAGGGGAAGACTGAAGCTTTCTTT
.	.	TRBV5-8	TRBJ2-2	CASSSRAGSRELFF	TGTGCCAGCAGCTCGAGGGCGGGGAGCCGGGAGCTGTTTTTT
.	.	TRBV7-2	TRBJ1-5	CASSLVGTGFSNQPQHF	TGTGCCAGCAGCTTAGTGGGTACGGGTTTTAGCAATCAGCCCCAGCATTTT
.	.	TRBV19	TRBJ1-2	CASSKGARGGYTF	TGTGCCAGTAGTAAAGGGGCACGTGGTGGCTACACCTTC
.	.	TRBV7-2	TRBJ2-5	CASSLSAGEWETQYF	TGTGCCAGCAGCTTATCGGCAGGGGAATGGGAGACCCAGTACTTC
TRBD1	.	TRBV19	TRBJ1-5	CASSMPTGANQPQHF	TGTGCCAGTAGTATGCCTACAGGGGCCAATCAGCCCCAGCATTTT
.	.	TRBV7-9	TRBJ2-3	CASSPSTDTQYF	TGTGCCAGCAGCCCGAGCACAGATACGCAGTATTTT
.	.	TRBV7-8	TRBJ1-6	CASSPLRPPGNNSPLHF	TGTGCCAGCAGCCCCCTACGGCCCCCGGGAAATAATTCACCCCTCCACTTT
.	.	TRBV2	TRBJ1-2	CASRPGDYGYTF	TGTGCCAGCCGGCCAGGGGACTATGGCTACACCTTC
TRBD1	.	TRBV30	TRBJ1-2	CAWNTGGGYGYTF	TGTGCCTGGAACACAGGGGGCGGCTATGGCTACACCTTC
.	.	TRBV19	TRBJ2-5	CASSINKETQYF	TGTGCCAGTAGTATAAATAAAGAGACCCAGTACTTC
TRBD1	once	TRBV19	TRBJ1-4	CASSTTGSGGEKLFF	TGTGCCAGTAGTACGACAGGGAGCGGAGGTGAAAAACTGTTTTTT
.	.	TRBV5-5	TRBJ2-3	CASSLYRGATDTQYF	TGTGCCAGCAGCTTATATCGGGGGGCGACAGATACGCAGTATTTT
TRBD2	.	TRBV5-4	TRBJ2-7	CASSLADTGTISYEQYF	TGTGCCAGCAGCTTGGCGGATACCGGGACTATCTCCTACGAGCAGTACTTC
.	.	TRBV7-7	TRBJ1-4	CASSPLGEHGKLFF	TGTGCTAGCAGCCCCTTGGGAGAGCATGGAAAACTGTTTTTT
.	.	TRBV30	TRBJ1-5	CASGREGQPQHF	TGTGCCTCTGGGAGGGAAGGACAGCCCCAGCATTTT
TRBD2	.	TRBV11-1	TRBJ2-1	CASSLGTSGVYEQFF	TGTGCCAGCAGCTTAGGGACTAGCGGGGTTTATGAGCAGTTCTTC
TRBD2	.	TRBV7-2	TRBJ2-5	CASRLADSQETQYF	TGTGCCAGTCGACTAGCGGATTCCCAAGAGACCCAGTACTTC
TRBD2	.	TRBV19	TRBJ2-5	CAARAGGSETQYF	TGTGCCGCTAGAGCGGGGGGTTCAGAGACCCAGTACTTC
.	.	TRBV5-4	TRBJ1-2	CASSPDGGGGSYGYTF	TGTGCCAGCAGCCCGGATGGCGGTGGCGGAAGTTATGGCTACACCTTC
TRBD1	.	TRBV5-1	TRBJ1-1	CASSWGRDRLSRNTEAFF	TGCGCCAGCAGCTGGGGACGGGACAGGCTCAGCCGGAACACTGAAGCTTTCTTT
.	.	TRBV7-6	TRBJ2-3	CASSPRQGGGTDTQYF	TGTGCCAGCAGCCCGAGACAGGGCGGGGGCACAGATACGCAGTATTTT
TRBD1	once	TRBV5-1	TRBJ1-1	CASSLETGGTEAFF	TGCGCCAGCAGCTTGGAGACAGGGGGCACTGAAGCTTTCTTT
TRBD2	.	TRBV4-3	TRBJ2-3	CASSQDLGLAGGGDTQYF	TGCGCCAGCAGCCAAGACTTGGGGCTAGCGGGGGGAGGAGATACGCAGTATTTT
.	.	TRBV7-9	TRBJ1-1	CASSLGGYTYLNTEAFF	TGTGCCAGCAGCTTAGGGGGCTACACATATCTGAACACTGAAGCTTTCTTT
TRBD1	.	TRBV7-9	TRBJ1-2	CSSSHSGTGDRNGYTF	TGTTCCAGCAGCCACTCCGGGACAGGGGATCGGAATGGCTACACCTTC
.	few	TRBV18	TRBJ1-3	CASSRDPADGNTIYF	TGTGCCAGCTCACGCGACCCGGCGGATGGAAACACCATATATTTT
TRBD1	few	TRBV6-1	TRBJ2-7	CASTPMRTGTYEQYF	TGTGCCAGCACCCCGATGAGGACAGGGACTTACGAGCAGTACTTC
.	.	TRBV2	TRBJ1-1	CASSDPTRGVKAFF	TGTGCCAGCAGTGACCCAACCCGGGGGGTAAAAGCTTTCTTT
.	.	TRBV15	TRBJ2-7	CATSRGRTGSSYEQYF	TGTGCCACCAGCAGAGGCCGGACGGGAAGCTCCTACGAGCAGTACTTC
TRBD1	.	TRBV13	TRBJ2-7	CASSHSGTDSYEQYF	TGTGCCAGCAGCCACTCCGGGACAGACTCCTACGAGCAGTACTTC
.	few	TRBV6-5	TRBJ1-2	CASSYSSRTRTTF	TGTGCCAGCAGTTACTCGTCGCGGACACGAACCACCTTC
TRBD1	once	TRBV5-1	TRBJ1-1	CASSLQTGGYTEAFF	TGCGCCAGCAGCCTCCAGACAGGGGGCTACACTGAAGCTTTCTTT
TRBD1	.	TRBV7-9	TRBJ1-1	CASSLATGGASGAEAFF	TGTGCCAGCAGCTTAGCAACAGGGGGCGCTTCTGGAGCTGAAGCTTTCTTT
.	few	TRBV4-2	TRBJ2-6	CASSQSQGTGANVLTF	TGTGCCAGCAGCCAAAGTCAGGGGACAGGGGCCAACGTCCTGACTTTC